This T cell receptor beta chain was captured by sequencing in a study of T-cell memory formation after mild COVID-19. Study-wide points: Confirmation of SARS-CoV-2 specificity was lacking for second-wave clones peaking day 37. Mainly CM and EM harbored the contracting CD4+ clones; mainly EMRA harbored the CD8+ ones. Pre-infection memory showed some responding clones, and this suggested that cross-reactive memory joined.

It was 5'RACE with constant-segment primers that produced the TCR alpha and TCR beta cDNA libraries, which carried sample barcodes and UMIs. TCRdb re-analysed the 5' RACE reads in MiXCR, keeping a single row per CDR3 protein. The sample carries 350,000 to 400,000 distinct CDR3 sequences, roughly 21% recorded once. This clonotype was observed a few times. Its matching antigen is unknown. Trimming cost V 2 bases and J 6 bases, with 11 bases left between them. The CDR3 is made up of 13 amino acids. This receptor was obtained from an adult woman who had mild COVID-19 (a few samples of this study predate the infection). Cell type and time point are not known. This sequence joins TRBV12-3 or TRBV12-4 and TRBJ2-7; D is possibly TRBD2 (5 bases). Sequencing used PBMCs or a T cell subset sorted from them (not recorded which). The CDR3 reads CASSLYTRAEQYF. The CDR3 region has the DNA TGTGCCAGCAGTTTATACACGCGGGCCGAGCAGTACTTC.